This T cell receptor beta chain was recovered during a study of tumor-infiltrating lymphocytes in oesophageal squamous cell carcinoma. Germline CDR1 reads SGHAT; CDR2 reads FQNNGV. The CDR3 sequence is 13 residues long. V lost 3 bases to trimming and J lost 7 bases, with 12 bases between them. This clonotype was observed many times. TCRdb analysed the PCR reads with MiXCR anew, one entry per CDR3 protein. The table lists approximately 18,000 distinct CDR3 sequences, about 43% of them singletons. The V call is TRBV11-2, the J call TRBJ1-2; a weak D match, TRBD1 (6 bases). The sequenced sample consisted of normal esophageal tissue next to the tumor. The TCR was taken from a female donor with esophageal squamous cell carcinoma. CDR3 DNA sequence: TGTGCCAGCAGCTTCGAACAGGGAGGTGGCTACACCTTC. This gives the protein CASSFEQGGGYTF.